Sequencing of this T cell receptor (beta chain) was carried out in a study of CD8 T cells in Susac syndrome. General study findings and limits: No clonal expansion appeared among CD4+ T cells in Susac patients.

With regard to this clonotype: Its antigen is not identified.

Reverse transcription of about 0.5 to 1 ug RNA was performed with random hexamers. With immunoSEQ multiplex PCR, TCR beta CDR3 was amplified across 54 Vbeta and 13 Jbeta. TCRdb reanalysed the immunoSEQ multiplex PCR reads using MiXCR and keeps one entry per CDR3 protein. The top ten clones hold 0.095% to 0.12% of a sample with about 240,000 distinct CDR3 sequences, about 96% of them seen once. This CDR3 has 16 amino acids. Germline CDR1 is LNHDA and CDR2 is SQIVND (reference sequence). The V end was cut by 5 bases, the J end by 1 base, with 18 bases between. High-throughput TCR beta sequencing covered peripheral CD8+ and CD4+ T cells.

The sequence came from a human donor with Susac syndrome. The sequencing sample was made of CD4+ T cells from PBMCs. The V gene is TRBV19, the J gene TRBJ2-7, with D possibly TRBD2 on 7 matching bases. The CDR3 reads CASSPRGAGASYEQYF. In DNA, the CDR3 is TGTGCCAGTAGTCCCCGCGGGGCGGGGGCTTCCTACGAGCAGTACTTC.